This TCR beta chain is from a study of type 1 regulatory T cells. Study-level information: T-allo10 is a Tr1-enriched, alloantigen-specific CD4 T cell product made in vitro.

TCRdb processed the reads anew with MiXCR; each CDR3 protein has one entry. The table records 90,000 to 100,000 distinct CDR3 sequences, 25% to 40% of them present only once. This clonotype was seen more than once but under ten times. The CDR3 sequence is 17 residues long. CDR1 is MDHEN and CDR2 is SYDVKM in the germline V gene. After removal of 6 bases from V and 4 bases from J, the junction contained 10 bases not matched to a gene. The sequence was obtained from a human donor in good health. The sequencing sample was made of CD4+ T cells, either the whole sample or a sorted fraction (not recorded which). The chain recombines TRBV28 with TRBJ2-6; 9 positions match TRBD1. CDR3 bases: TGTGCCAGCAGGAAATGGACAGGGGATCCCGGGGCCAACGTCCTGACTTTC. Protein product: CASRKWTGDPGANVLTF.